Presented here are 10 T cell receptor beta chains from one specimen sequenced in a study of blood T cell repertoires in COVID-19. Produced via immunoSEQ multiplex PCR; TCRdb's table is partial and in-frame only. The profile shows roughly 70,000 clones, around 90% of them singletons. The sequenced material came from peripheral blood. All receptors come from a human donor in a cohort sampled during active COVID-19.

V gene TRBV6-5 combines with J gene TRBJ2-7; 11 bases line up with TRBD2. Germline V gene sequence: CDR1 MNHEY, CDR2 SVGAGI. The junction had 0 bases not matched to a gene; V was cut back by 0 bases and J by 2 bases. The CDR3 totals 15 residues. The CDR3 region has the DNA TGTGCCAGCAGTTACTCGGGACTAGCGGCCTACGAGCAGTACTTC. Translating it yields CASSYSGLAAYEQYF.

The V and J genes are TRBV6-1 and TRBJ2-2, with TRBD2 as a possible D gene (5 bases). CDR1 and CDR2 from the germline V gene are MNHNS and SASEGT. This CDR3 contains 16 residues. Trimming removed 0 bases from V and 5 bases from J, with 13 bases in between. This chain's CDR3 is CASSEALGVGTGELFF. CDR3 nucleotide sequence: TGTGCCAGCAGTGAAGCGCTGGGAGTCGGTACCGGGGAGCTGTTTTTT.

This clone showed up just a few times. The gene calls are TRBV15 and TRBJ2-7, with TRBD2 matching 8 bases. The CDR3 runs to 16 residues. The germline gives CDR1 LNHNV, CDR2 YYDKDF (reference sequence). V shed 0 bases and J 3 bases; nucleotides not matched to a gene: 7. The CDR3 nucleotides read TGTGCCACCAGCAGAGATCTCCCGCGGGGGGACTACGAGCAGTACTTC. Translation gives CATSRDLPRGDYEQYF.

The chain joins TRBV5-5 to TRBJ2-2, with 9 bases matching TRBD1. V was pared by 5 bases and J by 0 bases, with 5 bases of the junction left unmatched. The germline gives CDR1 SGHKS, CDR2 YYEKEE (reference sequence). The CDR3 has 16 amino acids. The CDR3 region is CASRLTGGANTGELFF. The CDR3 DNA sequence: TGTGCCAGCAGACTTACAGGGGGCGCGAACACCGGGGAGCTGTTTTTT.

This chain links TRBV4-1 with TRBJ1-3; 9 bases align to TRBD1. The germline CDR1 and CDR2 sequences are MGHRA and YSYEKL. J lost 2 bases, V lost 2 bases, and 4 bases had no gene match. This CDR3 spans 16 amino acids. The CDR3: CASSQPGQGAGNTIYF. As DNA, the CDR3 is TGCGCCAGCAGCCAACCGGGACAGGGAGCTGGAAACACCATATATTTT.

The rearrangement joins TRBV5-1 to TRBJ1-4, with 8 bases fitting TRBD1. The CDR3 loop spans 14 amino acids. In germline, CDR1 is SGHRS, CDR2 YFSETQ. V was pared by 2 bases and J by 6 bases, with 3 bases of the junction left unmatched. CDR3 residues: CASSFGQGYEKLFF. DNA of the CDR3: TGCGCCAGCAGCTTCGGACAGGGATATGAAAAACTGTTTTTT.

This clone was seen a single time. The chain uses TRBV15 and TRBJ1-6, with D possibly being TRBD1 (5 bases). The V gene lost 3 bases and the J gene lost 1 base, with 16 bases spanning the gap. The CDR3 spans 18 residues. The V gene's germline CDR1 is LNHNV and CDR2 YYDKDF (reference sequence). CDR3 amino acids: CATSRVKGWSSYNSPLHF. CDR3 sequence (DNA): TGTGCCACCAGCAGGGTAAAGGGGTGGTCTTCCTATAATTCACCCCTCCACTTT.

The chain employs TRBV19 and TRBJ2-7, with 8 bases aligning to TRBD2. The CDR3 spans 15 residues. Germline CDR1 is LNHDA and CDR2 is SQIVND (reference sequence). V lost 5 bases and J lost 0; bases outside the gene matches: 6. The CDR3 loop reads CASSGLAGASYEQYF. CDR3 nucleotide sequence: TGTGCCAGTAGTGGCCTAGCGGGTGCCTCCTACGAGCAGTACTTC. Looking up the rest from reference TRBV19 and TRBJ2-7 gives the full variable domain: DGGITQSPKYLFRKEGQNVTLSCEQNLNHDAMYWYRQDPGQGLRLIYYSQIVNDFQKGDIAEGYSVSREKKESFPLTVTSAQKNPTAFYLCASSGLAGASYEQYFGPGTRLTVT.

There are a few counts of this clone. The gene calls are TRBV10-3 and TRBJ1-1; a possible D gene is TRBD1 (5 bases). V lost 8 bases, J lost 4 bases, and 11 bases lay in between. In germline, CDR1 is ENHRY, CDR2 SYGVKD. The CDR3 is 12 residues long. The CDR3 sequence is CAIGAGATEAFF. CDR3 bases: TGTGCCATCGGGGCCGGCGCCACTGAAGCTTTCTTT.

The gene calls are TRBV6-5 and TRBJ2-1, with 8 nucleotides matching TRBD2. Trimming cost V 6 bases and J 1 base; bases outside gene matches: 5. The germline V gene encodes CDR1 MNHEY and CDR2 SVGAGI. This CDR3 region has 15 residues. This CDR3 reads CASSDLAGSYNEQFF. DNA of the CDR3: TGTGCCAGCAGCGATCTAGCGGGTTCCTACAATGAGCAGTTCTTC.